This T cell receptor beta chain is drawn from a study of cytomegalovirus exposure and HLA in healthy donors. Details on this clone: The antigen remains unidentified.

Findings and limits, study-wide: In a later analysis, compared with equally common non-associated chains, HLA-associated beta chains were more expanded.

Amplification used 60 Vbeta primers and 13 Jbeta primers. Assay used: immunoSEQ multiplex PCR; TCRdb lists only in-frame clones, some missing. The sample has 150,000 or so clones, over 60% seen once. The germline V and J ends were trimmed by 4 bases and 3 bases, with 9 bases remaining between them. Germline V gene lookup returns CDR1 SGHVS and CDR2 FNYEAQ. The CDR3 length is 14 residues. The clonotype originates from a woman younger than 35 in good health and CMV-seronegative. The chain carries TRBV7-6 and TRBJ2-2; possible D gene TRBD2, 5 bases. Sequenced material: PBMCs. Here the CDR3 DNA reads TGTGCCAGCAGCTCTGGACTGGACACCGGGGAGCTGTTTTTT. Amino acids: CASSSGLDTGELFF.